These 21 T cell receptor beta chains came from one sample sequenced in a study of blood T cell repertoires in COVID-19. Here immunoSEQ multiplex PCR was the method, and the copy in TCRdb shows in-frame clones only, minus some. The table records around 250,000 clones, about 84% of them present only once. Sequencing was performed on peripheral blood. The source is an elderly man with acute or convalescent COVID-19.

The V gene is TRBV7-9, the J gene TRBJ1-1; no reliable D call. The CDR3 sequence is 14 residues long. Germline-derived CDR1 and CDR2 are SEHNR and FQNEAQ (reference sequence). Trimming left V 1 base short and J 1 base short, with 7 bases between. DNA of the CDR3: TGTGCCAGCAGCTTAGATCAGGCGAACACTGAAGCTTTCTTT. It codes for CASSLDQANTEAFF.

This clone was seen only once. The CDR3 is CASSVGHWEPVVSSTDTQYF. The CDR3, as DNA: TGTGCCAGCAGCGTAGGGCATTGGGAGCCAGTCGTATCTAGCACAGATACGCAGTATTTT. The V gene is TRBV9, the J gene TRBJ2-3; the D gene is possibly TRBD2 (5 bases). This CDR3 is 20 amino acids long. V was clipped by 0 bases and J by 0 bases, with 23 bases between them. The V gene's germline CDR1 is SGDLS and CDR2 YYNGEE.

The chain links TRBV11-2 to TRBJ2-5; 7 bases are a match to TRBD1. In germline, CDR1 is SGHAT, CDR2 FQNNGV. The V and J ends lost 4 bases and 0 bases, in that order; junction bases with no gene match: 5. The CDR3 consists of 15 residues. This CDR3 reads CASSSSGTDQETQYF. CDR3 bases: TGTGCCAGCAGCTCCTCCGGGACAGACCAAGAGACCCAGTACTTC.

The V call is TRBV7-9, the J call TRBJ1-2, with D maybe TRBD1 (5 bases). The V end lost 6 bases, the J end lost 4 bases, and 12 bases lay between the germline ends. The germline CDR1 and CDR2 sequences are SEHNR and FQNEAQ (reference sequence). The CDR3 is made up of 13 amino acids. The CDR3, as DNA: TGTGCCAGCAGGCCCCCCGGGGGCTATGGCTACACCTTC. Translating gives CASRPPGGYGYTF.

This clone turned up a few times. The V gene is TRBV7-6, the J gene TRBJ2-7; 10 positions match TRBD2. Germline V lookup: CDR1 SGHVS, CDR2 FNYEAQ. The CDR3 consists of 16 residues. Trimming cost V 5 bases and J 0 bases; bases outside gene matches: 7. In nucleotides, the CDR3 is TGTGCCAGCAGCGCTGGACTAGCGGACGTCTCCTACGAGCAGTACTTC. Its protein is CASSAGLADVSYEQYF.

V is TRBV3-1 (or the pseudogene TRBV3-2) and J is TRBJ1-2, with TRBD1 as a possible D gene (5 bases). Between the trimmed V and J ends, which lost 4 bases and 9 bases, there was a span of 21 bases. Germline-derived CDR1 and CDR2 are LGHDT and YNNKEL (reference sequence). The CDR3 is made up of 15 amino acids. The CDR3 coding sequence is TGTGCCAGCAGCCCAGGATGGGGAGGGGACTTTAGCTACACCTTC. Protein product: CASSPGWGGDFSYTF.

The gene calls are TRBV13 and TRBJ1-6; TRBD1 might be the D (5 bases). Germline V gene data show CDR1 as PRHDT and CDR2 as FYEKMQ (reference sequence). The CDR3 totals 22 residues. Trimming took 5 bases from V and 4 from J, leaving 33 bases between them. Here the CDR3 reads CASSPSHPGIQTQGVYNSPLHF. DNA of the CDR3: TGTGCCAGCAGCCCATCCCACCCGGGCATACAAACCCAAGGGGTATATAATTCACCCCTCCACTTT.

The CDR3 DNA is TGCGCCAGCAGCTTGGGGGCAGCACAAGAGACCCAGTACTTC. Amino acids: CASSLGAAQETQYF. This chain uses TRBV5-1 with TRBJ2-5; no clear D gene. This CDR3 contains 14 residues. Germline CDR1 is SGHRS and CDR2 is YFSETQ. Trimming removed 0 bases from V and 2 bases from J, with 8 bases in between. Complete variable domain (other parts from reference TRBV5-1 and TRBJ2-5): KAGVTQTPRYLIKTRGQQVTLSCSPISGHRSVSWYQQTPGQGLQFLFEYFSETQRNKGNFPGRFSGRQFSNSRSEMNVSTLELGDSALYLCASSLGAAQETQYFGPGTRLLVL.

V and J are TRBV13 and TRBJ2-5; the match to TRBD2 covers 13 bases. J was trimmed by 0 bases and V by 0 bases; bases with no gene match: 16. The CDR3 loop spans 22 amino acids. CDR1 and CDR2 (germline): PRHDT, FYEKMQ (reference sequence). The CDR3 here is CASSLGIGGGLAGDRDQETQYF. The CDR3 DNA reads as TGTGCCAGCAGCTTAGGTATAGGAGGCGGACTAGCGGGAGATCGGGACCAAGAGACCCAGTACTTC.

The chain carries TRBV5-5 and TRBJ2-1; D perhaps matches TRBD1 (5 bases). V lost 1 base and J lost 1, with 18 bases in between. This CDR3 spans 18 amino acids. The germline CDR1 and CDR2 sequences are SGHKS and YYEKEE (reference sequence). This CDR3 reads CASSLRLVGQGSYNEQFF. The CDR3 DNA is TGTGCCAGCAGCTTGCGCCTTGTGGGGCAGGGATCCTACAATGAGCAGTTCTTC.

In its sample, this clone was seen once. The V gene is TRBV28, the J gene TRBJ2-7; 8 positions match TRBD2. V lost 6 bases to trimming and J lost 1 base; unmatched junction nucleotides: 14. The CDR3 contains 17 residues. Germline CDR1 MDHEN, CDR2 SYDVKM. CDR3 nucleotide sequence: TGTGCCAGCAGCTGGGGACGGGGTAGCGGGGTTTCCTACGAGCAGTACTTC. This translates into CASSWGRGSGVSYEQYF.

The gene calls are TRBV9 and TRBJ2-1; a possible D gene is TRBD2 (5 bases). The V end lost 4 bases, the J end lost 6 bases, and 17 bases lay between the germline ends. The CDR3 contains 15 residues. CDR1 and CDR2 from the germline V gene are SGDLS and YYNGEE. The CDR3: CASSTRDPSANEQFF. The CDR3 bases are TGTGCCAGCAGCACCCGGGATCCTTCGGCCAATGAGCAGTTCTTC.

For the CDR3, the DNA is TGTGCCAGCAGTTTCGAGCGGGGGCAGCCCCAGCATTTT. It is translated as CASSFERGQPQHF. The chain recombines TRBV12-3 or TRBV12-4 with TRBJ1-5; perhaps TRBD1 as D (5 bases). The CDR3 covers 13 residues. V was clipped by 3 bases and J by 7 bases, with 10 bases between them.

A single count supports this clone. The chain has TRBV14 and TRBJ1-1; D is uncertain. Per the germline V gene, CDR1 is SGHDN and CDR2 is FVKESK. Trimming left V 1 base short and J 9 bases short, with 15 bases between. The CDR3 runs to 14 residues. The CDR3 bases are TGTGCCAGCAGCCAAGTACAGCTCCCCGTGAAAGCTTTCTTT. Translating gives CASSQVQLPVKAFF.

This clone has just a few counts. The chain carries TRBV7-2 and TRBJ2-5; no clear D. The CDR3 is 13 residues long. Between the trimmed V and J ends, which lost 2 bases and 5 bases, there was a span of 9 bases. In germline, CDR1 is SGHTA, CDR2 FQGNSA. The CDR3 DNA sequence: TGTGCCAGCAGCTTAACGCGAGCTGAGACCCAGTACTTC. Translating it yields CASSLTRAETQYF.

The V gene is TRBV6-5, the J gene TRBJ1-4; perhaps TRBD1 as D (5 bases). The CDR3 consists of 15 residues. Trimming cost V 7 bases and J 6 bases, with 18 bases left between them. CDR1 MNHEY and CDR2 SVGAGI come from the germline V gene. CDR3 sequence reads: CASTSRGRADEKLFF. CDR3 bases: TGTGCCAGCACCTCCCGCGGCAGGGCAGATGAAAAACTGTTTTTT.

This clone was seen just once. The chain employs TRBV3-1 (or the pseudogene TRBV3-2) and TRBJ2-1; 10 bases fit TRBD2. Per germline, CDR1 LGHDT and CDR2 YNNKEL (reference sequence). This CDR3 is 15 amino acids long. V lost 4 bases to trimming and J lost 6 bases; unmatched junction nucleotides: 6. This chain's CDR3 is CASSRASGGGNEQFF. CDR3 bases: TGTGCCAGCAGCCGGGCTAGCGGGGGAGGCAATGAGCAGTTCTTC.

The chain couples TRBV5-1 to TRBJ1-6, with D possibly TRBD1 on 5 matching bases. There are 13 residues in the CDR3. Germline V CDR1 and CDR2: SGHRS, YFSETQ. Trimming cost V 5 bases and J 13 bases, with 16 bases left between them. CDR3 nucleotides: TGCGCCAGCAGGGATGCAGGAGGGGACCCCCTCCACTTT. Its translation is CASRDAGGDPLHF.

The chain combines TRBV5-4 with TRBJ1-1; TRBD1 might be the D (5 bases). CDR1 is SGHNT, CDR2 YYREEE, per germline (reference sequence). This CDR3 is 12 amino acids long. The ends were cut back, 5 bases at V and 1 base at J, with 6 bases in the middle. CDR3 DNA sequence: TGTGCCAGCAGTAGGGGGAACACTGAAGCTTTCTTT. It is translated as CASSRGNTEAFF.

Comments on this clone: A junction end diverges from the germline sequence, so it may reflect a read error. The genes are TRBV12-3 or TRBV12-4 and TRBJ2-7; D ambiguous. CDR3 length: 12 amino acids. This CDR3 is CASRPDSDEQYF. The CDR3, as DNA: TGTGCCAGCAGACCAGACTCCGACGAGCAGTACTTC.

V gene TRBV19 combines with J gene TRBJ1-1; D might be TRBD1 (5 bases). V lost 3 bases, J lost 3 bases, and 11 bases lay in between. From germline, CDR1 is LNHDA and CDR2 SQIVND (reference sequence). This CDR3 comprises 14 residues. The CDR3 loop is CASSIRVLDTEAFF. The CDR3 bases are TGTGCCAGTAGTATCAGGGTTCTAGACACTGAAGCTTTCTTT.